One sample yielded the 24 T cell receptor beta chains listed below, sequenced in a study of blood T cell repertoires in COVID-19. TCRdb's table, derived via immunoSEQ multiplex PCR, lists solely in-frame clones and lacks some. The repertoire holds 84,000 or so clones, with approximately 88% as singletons. The material sequenced was peripheral blood. These receptor sequences come from a man between 65 and 85 years old with acute or convalescent COVID-19.

The chain combines TRBV24-1 with TRBJ2-1, with 8 bases that match TRBD1. V shed 7 bases, J shed 6 bases, and the junction held 16 bases outside the gene matches. The CDR3 has 17 residues. Germline CDR1 and CDR2: KGHDR and SFDVKD. The CDR3 nucleotides are TGTGCCACCAGCACCGCTACCGGACAGGGATTAATCAATGAGCAGTTCTTC. This sequence encodes CATSTATGQGLINEQFF.

This chain connects TRBV6-6 to TRBJ2-7, with a tentative D call TRBD1 (5 bases). The germline V gene has CDR1 MNHNY and CDR2 SVGAGI (reference sequence). This CDR3 comprises 16 residues. Between the trimmed V and J ends, which lost 0 bases and 3 bases, there was a span of 15 bases. CDR3 amino acids: CASSYSYSGKYYEQYF. CDR3 DNA sequence: TGTGCCAGCAGTTACTCCTACTCAGGGAAGTACTACGAGCAGTACTTC.

The chain uses TRBV15 and TRBJ2-3; D unresolved. Trimming pared 0 bases from V and 2 bases from J, leaving 9 bases between. CDR1 is LNHNV, CDR2 YYDKDF, per germline (reference sequence). This CDR3 region has 15 residues. The CDR3 reads CATSRELVITDTQYF. The DNA for the CDR3 is TGTGCCACCAGCAGAGAACTGGTGATCACAGATACGCAGTATTTT.

A remark on this clone: Additional DNA sequences in this sample encode the identical CDR3. The genes are TRBV28 and TRBJ2-5; D unclear. This CDR3 comprises 11 residues. Trimming took off 4 bases at V and 5 bases at J, with 5 bases between the two ends. In germline, CDR1 is MDHEN, CDR2 SYDVKM. CDR3 nucleotides: TGTGCCAGCAGTTCTCGGGAGACCCAGTACTTC. This codes for CASSSRETQYF.

The chain carries TRBV5-1 and TRBJ2-3; TRBD2 matches 7 bases. The germline V gene encodes CDR1 SGHRS and CDR2 YFSETQ. The CDR3 spans 15 residues. V shed 0 bases, J shed 3 bases, and the junction held 4 bases outside the gene matches. The DNA of the CDR3 is TGCGCCAGCAGCTTGGTAGCGGGCATAACAGATACGCAGTATTTT. Its protein product is CASSLVAGITDTQYF.

J is TRBJ2-2 and V is TRBV11-2; 11 bases are a match to TRBD2. The germline V gene encodes CDR1 SGHAT and CDR2 FQNNGV. The CDR3 has 18 amino acids. The trim removed 1 base at V and 0 bases at J, leaving 4 bases unmatched. CDR3 DNA: TGTGCCAGCAGCTTAGTGGGACTAGCGGCAGCGAACACCGGGGAGCTGTTTTTT. Its protein product is CASSLVGLAAANTGELFF. The full variable domain, with the rest looked up from reference TRBV11-2 and TRBJ2-2, is EAGVAQSPRYKIIEKRQSVAFWCNPISGHATLYWYQQILGQGPKLLIQFQNNGVVDDSQLPKDRFSAERLKGVDSTLKIQPAKLEDSAVYLCASSLVGLAAANTGELFFGEGSRLTVL.

The chain uses TRBV29-1 and TRBJ2-7; the D gene is possibly TRBD2 (5 bases). The V end was cut by 4 bases, the J end by 7 bases, with 14 bases between. Germline-derived CDR1 and CDR2 are SQVTM and ANQGSEA. CDR3 length: 12 amino acids. CDR3 coding DNA: TGCAGCGTTGCCCTGAAGCAGCGGGAGCAGTACTTC. Its protein product is CSVALKQREQYF.

The chain employs TRBV5-5 and TRBJ2-1; 8 positions agree with TRBD1. This CDR3 is built from 15 residues. V shed 3 bases and J 3 bases; nucleotides not matched to a gene: 5. Germline CDR1 is SGHKS and CDR2 is YYEKEE (reference sequence). CDR3: CASSSGDRSYNEQFF. The CDR3 region has the DNA TGTGCCAGCAGCTCGGGGGACAGGAGCTACAATGAGCAGTTCTTC.

This clone was detected a few times. V usage is TRBV3-1 (or the pseudogene TRBV3-2) and J usage is TRBJ2-7, with 8 bases identical to TRBD2. In germline, CDR1 is LGHDT, CDR2 YNNKEL (reference sequence). CDR3 size: 14 residues. Losses at the gene ends were 4 bases for V and 2 bases for J; bases not matched to a gene: 4. Written as DNA, the CDR3 is TGTGCCAGCAGCCCGACTAGCGCAGCCTACGAGCAGTACTTC. The encoded protein is CASSPTSAAYEQYF.

The rearrangement links TRBV28 to TRBJ1-5, with D unresolved. V dropped 5 bases and J dropped 6 bases, with 11 bases sitting between them. Germline CDR1 reads MDHEN; CDR2 reads SYDVKM. CDR3 length: 13 amino acids. The CDR3: CASSDQLRQPQHF. The CDR3 nucleotides are TGTGCCAGCAGTGACCAACTACGTCAGCCCCAGCATTTT.

The rearrangement links TRBV6-5 to TRBJ2-7; 9 nucleotides agree with TRBD1. This CDR3 comprises 14 residues. Germline assignment: CDR1 MNHEY and CDR2 SVGAGI. Germline trimming cut 6 bases from V and 7 bases from J; bases unmatched to any gene: 10. CDR3 coding DNA: TGTGCCAGCAGAACTACACAGGGGGCGCGAGAGCAGTACTTC. Translation gives CASRTTQGAREQYF.

DNA for the CDR3: TGTGCCAGCAGTACAAGACAGGGTGGCACTGAAGCTTTCTTT. Its protein is CASSTRQGGTEAFF. V is TRBV6-2 or TRBV6-3 and J is TRBJ1-1; 7 nucleotides line up with TRBD1. Germline values: CDR1 MNHEY, CDR2 SVGEGT. The CDR3 runs 14 residues. Trimming cost V 5 bases and J 4 bases; bases outside gene matches: 7.

This clone was seen only once. V is TRBV18 and J is TRBJ2-7, with 7 bases identical to TRBD2. J was trimmed by 1 base and V by 4 bases; bases with no gene match: 4. Germline CDR1 reads KGHSH; CDR2 reads LQKENI. The CDR3 has 14 amino acids. Written as DNA, the CDR3 is TGTGCCAGCTCACGGGCGGGAGTTTCCTACGAGCAGTACTTC. This gives the protein CASSRAGVSYEQYF.

The genes are TRBV7-8 and TRBJ1-5; 7 bases align to TRBD1. This CDR3 is 16 amino acids long. CDR1 is SGHVS, CDR2 FQNEAQ, per germline. The J segment lost 1 base and the V segment lost 5 bases, leaving 8 bases of the junction unmatched. The CDR3 nucleotides read TGTGCCAGCAGCGATCGGGACAGAGGCAGCAATCAGCCCCAGCATTTT. This codes for CASSDRDRGSNQPQHF. The full variable domain, with the rest looked up from reference TRBV7-8 and TRBJ1-5, is GAGVSQSPRYKVAKRGQDVALRCDPISGHVSLFWYQQALGQGPEFLTYFQNEAQLDKSGLPSDRFFAERPEGSVSTLKIQRTQQEDSAVYLCASSDRDRGSNQPQHFGDGTRLSIL.

The rearrangement joins TRBV5-4 to TRBJ2-3; D not resolved. This CDR3 has 16 residues. Trimming cost V 1 base and J 0 bases, with 12 bases left between them. The germline CDR1 and CDR2 sequences are SGHNT and YYREEE (reference sequence). The DNA of the CDR3 is TGTGCCAGCAGCTTGTCCGAACGGAGAAGCACAGATACGCAGTATTTT. Amino acid sequence: CASSLSERRSTDTQYF. The full variable domain, completed using reference TRBV5-4 and TRBJ2-3, is ETGVTQSPTHLIKTRGQQVTLRCSSQSGHNTVSWYQQALGQGPQFIFQYYREEENGRGNFPPRFSGLQFPNYSSELNVNALELDDSALYLCASSLSERRSTDTQYFGPGTRLTVL.

The CDR3 spells CASSRTSGGAYEQFF. As DNA, the CDR3 is TGTGCCAGCAGCAGAACTAGCGGGGGGGCCTATGAGCAGTTCTTC. This chain connects TRBV7-9 to TRBJ2-1; 13 bases are a match to TRBD2. The ends lost 5 bases at V and 8 bases at J; junction bases unmatched: 6. Germline CDR1 reads SEHNR; CDR2 reads FQNEAQ (reference sequence). The CDR3 is made up of 15 amino acids.

The chain is built from TRBV12-3 or TRBV12-4 and TRBJ1-1; D call uncertain. V lost 3 bases to trimming and J lost 8 bases, with 13 bases between them. This CDR3 comprises 13 residues. This chain's CDR3 is CASSFGRGEEAFF. CDR3 DNA sequence: TGTGCCAGCAGTTTTGGAAGAGGAGAAGAAGCTTTCTTT.

This chain joins TRBV6-5 and TRBJ1-2, with 11 bases that match TRBD1. This CDR3 has 14 residues. The germline V gene encodes CDR1 MNHEY and CDR2 SVGAGI. With V trimmed by 6 bases and J by 3 bases, 3 bases remained unmatched. This chain's CDR3 is CASRGTGGDYGYTF. The CDR3, as DNA: TGTGCCAGCAGGGGGACAGGGGGAGACTATGGCTACACCTTC.

This sequence joins TRBV29-1 and TRBJ2-3; maybe TRBD2 (5 bases). Between the trimmed V and J ends, which lost 2 bases and 2 bases, there was a span of 11 bases. CDR1 is SQVTM and CDR2 is ANQGSEA in the germline V gene. The CDR3 loop spans 14 amino acids. As DNA, the CDR3 is TGCAGCGTTGAAAGGGTAGCGAACACAGATACGCAGTATTTT. Protein sequence: CSVERVANTDTQYF.

The chain recombines TRBV19 with TRBJ2-2; 9 bases are shared with TRBD2. CDR1 LNHDA and CDR2 SQIVND come from the germline V gene (reference sequence). V lost 3 bases and J lost 8; bases outside the gene matches: 1. This CDR3 region has 13 residues. CDR3 amino acids: CASSILAGGELFF. For the CDR3, the DNA is TGTGCCAGTAGTATCCTAGCGGGAGGGGAGCTGTTTTTT.

This clone was observed once. CDR3 sequence: CASSFFLGQGDTEAFF. In DNA form, the CDR3 reads TGCGCCAGCAGCTTTTTTCTCGGACAGGGGGACACTGAAGCTTTCTTT. The chain employs TRBV5-1 and TRBJ1-1; 10 bases align to TRBD1. Germline V lookup: CDR1 SGHRS, CDR2 YFSETQ. The trim removed 2 bases at V and 3 bases at J, leaving 7 bases unmatched. The CDR3 consists of 16 residues.

This chain connects TRBV7-8 to TRBJ1-5, with 10 nucleotides matching TRBD1. The CDR3 contains 18 residues. The ends lost 1 base at V and 2 bases at J; junction bases unmatched: 8. Germline V CDR1 and CDR2: SGHVS, FQNEAQ. Here the CDR3 DNA reads TGTGCCAGCAGCTTAGGTACCGGGACAGGGGTCGGCAATCAGCCCCAGCATTTT. It yields the protein CASSLGTGTGVGNQPQHF.

The chain combines TRBV6-6 with TRBJ1-5, with TRBD1 matching over 7 bases. V shed 6 bases and J 3 bases; nucleotides not matched to a gene: 8. Germline V gene sequence: CDR1 MNHNY, CDR2 SVGAGI (reference sequence). The CDR3 loop spans 15 amino acids. The CDR3 sequence: CASRETGNHNQPQHF. As DNA, the CDR3 is TGTGCCAGCAGAGAGACAGGGAACCACAATCAGCCCCAGCATTTT.

The genes are TRBV12-5 and TRBJ2-3; TRBD2 aligns across 7 bases. The germline V gene encodes CDR1 LGHNT and CDR2 FRNRAP. The junction had 8 bases not matched to a gene; V was cut back by 6 bases and J by 5 bases. This CDR3 has 14 amino acids. CDR3 sequence reads: CASGIGTTEDTQYF. CDR3 bases: TGTGCTAGTGGAATCGGGACTACTGAAGATACGCAGTATTTT.